This T cell receptor beta chain stems from a study of technical replicates of blood from several donors. TCRdb's table, derived via immunoSEQ multiplex PCR, lists solely in-frame clones and lacks some. The table has approximately 73,000 clones, roughly 93% seen once; the top ten hold 0.2% to 0.3%. The TCR originated in a human donor in good health. Sequencing was done on a sample of T cells isolated from PBMCs.

The chain's CDR3 is CASSLTSDGTQYF. In nucleotides, the CDR3 is TGTGCCAGCAGTTTAACTAGCGATGGGACCCAGTACTTC. V is TRBV28 and J is TRBJ2-5, with 7 bases that match TRBD2. The CDR3 covers 13 residues. Germline loops: CDR1 MDHEN, CDR2 SYDVKM. After removal of 2 bases from V and 7 bases from J, the junction contained 4 bases not matched to a gene.